A single sample is the source of the 21 T cell receptor beta chains below, sequenced in a study of cytomegalovirus exposure and HLA in healthy donors (dated by TCRdb to the late 2010s). Receptor libraries were prepared by the immunoSEQ multiplex PCR assay. The multiplex PCR relied on a mix of 60 forward primers for TCR Vbeta segments and 13 reverse primers for TCR Jbeta segments. Sourced from immuneACCESS, this table was stored by TCRdb with only in-frame sequences that have V and J called. A share of the clones is absent; for the studies checked, an unresolved V gene accounts for under half, and the remainder has no known explanation. The sample yields 100,000 to 150,000 clones; around 80% were counted once. The top ten clonotypes cover around 8% of the sample. The sample consisted of PBMCs. These receptors were obtained from a female donor in good health and CMV-seropositive.

The chain recombines TRBV28 with TRBJ1-1; D gene uncertain. V shed 3 bases and J shed 1 base, with 12 bases lying between them. The CDR3 spans 15 residues. The germline gives CDR1 MDHEN, CDR2 SYDVKM. The CDR3 DNA is TGTGCCAGCAGTTTTTTGTTTCGGGGGAACACTGAAGCTTTCTTT. Its translation: CASSFLFRGNTEAFF.

The rearrangement links TRBV2 to TRBJ1-2; D remains ambiguous. This CDR3 has 12 residues. V lost 8 bases, J lost 3 bases, and 10 bases lay in between. Germline V CDR1 and CDR2: SNHLY, FYNNEI. The chain's CDR3 is CASSGRYYGYTF. The CDR3 DNA is TGTGCCAGCTCCGGGAGATACTATGGCTACACCTTC.

About this clone itself: The junction shows a germline mismatch at one end, possibly a read error. The rearrangement uses TRBV4-3 and TRBJ1-2; D is possibly TRBD1 (5 bases). From germline, CDR1 is LGHNA and CDR2 YSLEER. This CDR3 comprises 17 residues. CDR3: CASSQAVTGDYNYGCTF. The CDR3 DNA follows: TGCGCCAGCAGCCAAGCGGTCACAGGAGATTATAACTATGGCTGCACCTTC.

The chain is built from TRBV27 and TRBJ2-7, with TRBD2 matching over 8 bases. The CDR3 is 16 residues long. With 4 bases clipped from V and 0 bases from J, the junction kept 8 bases outside the gene matches. Germline assignment: CDR1 MNHEY and CDR2 SMNVEV (reference sequence). The CDR3 region has the DNA TGTGCCAGCAGTTCGGGAGGGGGACGGCACTCCTACGAGCAGTACTTC. Protein product: CASSSGGGRHSYEQYF.

The CDR3 loop reads CASSAMVSSRRLGGYTF. The CDR3, as DNA: TGCGCCAGCAGCGCAATGGTTTCCTCACGGAGGCTGGGGGGCTACACCTTC. The V and J genes are TRBV4-1 and TRBJ1-2; D unclear. Germline V lookup: CDR1 MGHRA, CDR2 YSYEKL. The V end lost 5 bases, the J end lost 8 bases, and 27 bases lay between the germline ends. CDR3 length: 17 amino acids.

The chain joins TRBV4-2 to TRBJ1-4; 8 bases map to TRBD1. The CDR3 covers 16 residues. CDR1 and CDR2 from the germline V gene are LGHNA and YNFKEQ. The V segment lost 3 bases and the J segment 4 bases; nucleotides outside the gene matches: 7. The CDR3 coding sequence is TGTGCCAGCAGCCAGAGCAGGGGGCTTAGTAATGAAAAACTGTTTTTT. This translates into CASSQSRGLSNEKLFF.

The CDR3 nucleotides are TGCGCCAGCAGCGATACGGGACAGCCCTATCAGCCCCAGCATTTT. Its protein is CASSDTGQPYQPQHF. The V call is TRBV5-1, the J call TRBJ1-5, with 7 bases lining up with TRBD1. With V trimmed by 4 bases and J by 5 bases, 9 bases remained unmatched. The CDR3 runs 15 residues. Looked up from germline, CDR1 is SGHRS and CDR2 is YFSETQ.

The genes are TRBV11-3 and TRBJ2-2; D might be TRBD2 (5 bases). The CDR3 has 14 amino acids. The germline V gene encodes CDR1 SGHNT and CDR2 YENEEA. V lost 4 bases, J lost 7 bases, and 13 bases lay in between. The CDR3, as DNA: TGTGCCAGCAGCTCGGGATATCGAGGCGGGGAGCTGTTTTTT. It codes for CASSSGYRGGELFF.

The V call is TRBV15, the J call TRBJ2-2; D possibly corresponds to TRBD1 (6 bases). V lost 5 bases and J 5 bases, leaving 9 bases between the germline ends. The CDR3 spans 13 residues. Germline CDR1 is LNHNV and CDR2 is YYDKDF (reference sequence). The CDR3 DNA sequence: TGTGCCACCAGCTGGACAGAAACCGGGGAGCTGTTTTTT. It specifies CATSWTETGELFF.

A few counts support this clone. J is TRBJ1-1 and V is TRBV5-1, with D uncertain. Germline V gene lookup returns CDR1 SGHRS and CDR2 YFSETQ. The CDR3 length is 13 residues. Trimming removed 1 base from V and 2 bases from J, with 6 bases in between. The CDR3 bases are TGCGCCAGCAGCTTGAACACCAACACTGAAGCTTTCTTT. The encoded protein is CASSLNTNTEAFF.

CDR3 coding DNA: TGTGCCGCACGGGGACAGAATAATCAGCCCCAGCATTTT. Its translation: CAARGQNNQPQHF. The V call is TRBV6-1, the J call TRBJ1-5, with 7 bases that match TRBD1. CDR1 is MNHNS, CDR2 SASEGT, per germline. V lost 11 bases and J lost 4; bases outside the gene matches: 8. The CDR3 covers 13 residues.

CDR3 DNA: TGTGCCAGTAGTCCCCGCCACAGGGGAATGGGTTTGGCTGAAGCTTTCTTT. It specifies CASSPRHRGMGLAEAFF. The chain links TRBV19 to TRBJ1-1, with 7 bases matching TRBD1. Trimming took 5 bases from V and 6 from J; bases not matched to a gene: 18. Germline V gene sequence: CDR1 LNHDA, CDR2 SQIVND (reference sequence). This CDR3 is built from 17 residues.

V and J are TRBV7-3 and TRBJ2-3; D might be TRBD1 (5 bases). The CDR3 runs to 13 residues. The germline V and J ends were trimmed by 5 bases and 6 bases, with 12 bases remaining between them. Germline CDR1 and CDR2: SGHTA and FQGTGA. CDR3 nucleotides: TGTGCCAGCAGCCGCGACCAGGGCGATACGCAGTATTTT. It codes for CASSRDQGDTQYF.

V is TRBV4-3 and J is TRBJ1-2; 10 nucleotides align to TRBD1. The CDR3 runs to 16 residues. V shed 0 bases, J shed 7 bases, and the junction held 8 bases outside the gene matches. In germline, CDR1 is LGHNA, CDR2 YSLEER. CDR3 amino acids: CASSQEIGTGASGYTF. CDR3 DNA: TGCGCCAGCAGCCAAGAGATAGGGACAGGGGCGAGTGGCTACACCTTC.

The rearrangement joins TRBV7-8 to TRBJ1-6; TRBD1 aligns across 7 bases. Trimming took 6 bases from V and 6 from J; bases not matched to a gene: 11. The CDR3 covers 16 residues. Looked up from germline, CDR1 is SGHVS and CDR2 is FQNEAQ. CDR3 DNA: TGTGCCAGCAGTTCGCCGCAGACAGGGATTAATTCACCCCTCCACTTT. It translates to CASSSPQTGINSPLHF.

The chain has TRBV28 and TRBJ1-5; 7 bases map to TRBD1. The CDR3 is 15 amino acids. The germline gives CDR1 MDHEN, CDR2 SYDVKM. J gave up 2 bases and V 5 bases, and 6 bases lay outside the gene matches. The CDR3 nucleotides read TGTGCCAGCAGTACTCAGGGGGGAGGCAATCAGCCCCAGCATTTT. This gives the protein CASSTQGGGNQPQHF. Drawing the rest from reference TRBV28 and TRBJ1-5, the complete variable domain is DVKVTQSSRYLVKRTGEKVFLECVQDMDHENMFWYRQDPGLGLRLIYFSYDVKMKEKGDIPEGYSVSREKKERFSLILESASTNQTSMYLCASSTQGGGNQPQHFGDGTRLSIL.

The rearrangement links TRBV4-3 to TRBJ2-1, with 8 bases aligning to TRBD1. The J segment lost 7 bases and the V segment lost 2 bases, leaving 4 bases of the junction unmatched. The CDR3 has 14 amino acids. CDR1 is LGHNA, CDR2 YSLEER, per germline. The chain's CDR3 is CASSQQTGGNEQFF. The CDR3 DNA is TGCGCCAGCAGCCAACAAACAGGGGGAAATGAGCAGTTCTTC.

This chain connects TRBV5-4 to TRBJ1-1; possibly TRBD1 for D (6 bases). The CDR3 has 14 residues. Germline V lookup: CDR1 SGHNT, CDR2 YYREEE (reference sequence). Between the trimmed V and J ends, which lost 4 bases and 8 bases, there was a span of 18 bases. CDR3 DNA sequence: TGTGCCAGCAGCCTTCTGACAGGAACGGGCGAAGCTTTCTTT. This translates into CASSLLTGTGEAFF.

This chain joins TRBV7-3 and TRBJ2-3, with D possibly TRBD2 on 5 matching bases. CDR1 is SGHTA and CDR2 is FQGTGA in the germline V gene. V shed 2 bases and J shed 1 base, with 10 bases lying between them. The CDR3 sequence is 15 residues long. The chain's CDR3 is CASSLSSIGTDTQYF. CDR3 DNA sequence: TGTGCCAGCAGCTTATCTAGCATCGGCACAGATACGCAGTATTTT.

The count of this clone is one. The J gene is TRBJ1-2, the V gene TRBV4-1; 7 bases map to TRBD1. The J segment lost 2 bases and the V segment lost 4 bases, leaving 7 bases of the junction unmatched. Germline V gives CDR1 MGHRA, CDR2 YSYEKL. CDR3 size: 15 residues. In DNA, the CDR3 is TGCGCCAGCAGCCCTTACCAGACAGGGAACTATGGCTACACCTTC. It encodes CASSPYQTGNYGYTF.

This clone was detected once. The rearrangement uses TRBV14 and TRBJ1-1; D is unclear. Germline CDR1 SGHDN, CDR2 FVKESK. The ends were cut back, 1 base at V and 5 bases at J, with 17 bases in the middle. This CDR3 spans 16 amino acids. CDR3 region: CASSQGSRVWWTEAFF. The CDR3 DNA reads TGTGCCAGCAGCCAAGGGTCCCGGGTTTGGTGGACTGAAGCTTTCTTT.